These 21 T cell receptor beta chains came from one sample sequenced in a study of shared clonotypes between healthy human individuals. TCRdb's copy holds only in-frame clones and misses some; the assay was immunoSEQ multiplex PCR. The table lists about 1.5 million clones, roughly 98% of them singletons, with around 0.47% in the top ten. The sequenced sample consisted of naive CD4+ T cells sorted from blood. Subset here: CD45RA+ positively selected. The receptors originated from a man aged 30-40 years in good health.

The chain has TRBV30 and TRBJ2-5; 8 bases match TRBD2. Germline CDR1 is GTSNPN and CDR2 is SVGIG (reference sequence). V lost 0 bases and J lost 5; bases outside the gene matches: 11. The CDR3 covers 16 residues. CDR3 nucleotide sequence: TGTGCCTGGAGTGTGTCCCTAGCGGGTTGGCTGGAGACCCAGTACTTC. Translated: CAWSVSLAGWLETQYF.

V and J are TRBV19 and TRBJ2-5; 8 nucleotides match TRBD2. The CDR3 runs to 14 residues. Trimming removed 4 bases from V and 1 base from J; junction bases left unmatched: 2. Germline V CDR1 and CDR2: LNHDA, SQIVND (reference sequence). Here the CDR3 DNA reads TGTGCCAGTAGTAAAGGACTAGCCCAAGAGACCCAGTACTTC. Its protein product is CASSKGLAQETQYF.

For this clone: The sample carries other DNA sequences with the same CDR3. The genes are TRBV5-1 and TRBJ2-7; 12 bases agree with TRBD2. V lost 2 bases and J lost 2; bases outside the gene matches: 2. Germline values: CDR1 SGHRS, CDR2 YFSETQ. This CDR3 is built from 15 residues. In DNA, the CDR3 is TGCGCCAGCAGCTTATCTAGCGGGAGGGCCTACGAGCAGTACTTC. Translating it yields CASSLSSGRAYEQYF.

The chain combines TRBV18 with TRBJ2-7, with 7 bases aligning to TRBD2. CDR1 and CDR2 (germline): KGHSH, LQKENI. V was pared by 4 bases and J by 2 bases, with 5 bases of the junction left unmatched. The CDR3 consists of 14 residues. The CDR3 region has the DNA TGTGCCAGCTCACAGGTGGGAGGGGCCTACGAGCAGTACTTC. Amino acid sequence: CASSQVGGAYEQYF.

Only one count was recorded for this clone. DNA of the CDR3: TGCAGCGTATGGGGGTCTAGTAGGAGCTCCTACAATGAGCAGTTCTTC. Amino acid sequence: CSVWGSSRSSYNEQFF. This chain connects TRBV29-1 to TRBJ2-1; D tentatively reads TRBD1 or TRBD2 (5 bases each). Germline V CDR1 and CDR2: SQVTM, ANQGSEA. The V end lost 6 bases, the J end lost 0 bases, and 18 bases lay between the germline ends. The CDR3 has 16 amino acids.

The rearrangement links TRBV6-5 to TRBJ2-1, with D perhaps matching TRBD2 (5 bases). V dropped 4 bases and J dropped 6 bases, with 7 bases sitting between them. CDR1 is MNHEY, CDR2 SVGAGI, per germline. This CDR3 is built from 12 residues. The CDR3 region is CASSFRGNEQFF. In DNA, the CDR3 is TGTGCCAGCAGTTTTCGGGGCAATGAGCAGTTCTTC.

The chain combines TRBV28 with TRBJ2-7, with 8 bases matching TRBD1. Germline V gene sequence: CDR1 MDHEN, CDR2 SYDVKM. This CDR3 has 16 residues. Trimming cost V 5 bases and J 5 bases; bases outside gene matches: 14. The CDR3 reads CASSPPARTGSHEQYF. CDR3 nucleotide sequence: TGTGCCAGCAGTCCCCCCGCCCGGACAGGGTCTCACGAGCAGTACTTC.

The genes are TRBV5-5 and TRBJ2-7; D unclear. CDR3 size: 13 residues. Germline-derived CDR1 and CDR2 are SGHKS and YYEKEE (reference sequence). The V end was cut by 0 bases, the J end by 4 bases, with 8 bases between. The CDR3 DNA reads as TGTGCCAGCAGCTTGGGTGGCGGATACGAGCAGTACTTC. Amino acids: CASSLGGGYEQYF. Drawing the rest from reference TRBV5-5 and TRBJ2-7, the complete variable domain is DAGVTQSPTHLIKTRGQQVTLRCSPISGHKSVSWYQQVLGQGPQFIFQYYEKEERGRGNFPDRFSARQFPNYSSELNVNALLLGDSALYLCASSLGGGYEQYFGPGTRLTVT.

This sequence joins TRBV2 and TRBJ2-1; tentative D call: TRBD1 (6 bases). CDR3 size: 15 residues. In germline, CDR1 is SNHLY, CDR2 FYNNEI. Trimming cost V 6 bases and J 4 bases, with 16 bases left between them. As DNA, the CDR3 is TGTGCCAGCAGGGGTGAAAGGACAGTTTACAATGAGCAGTTCTTC. It translates to CASRGERTVYNEQFF.

The chain employs TRBV5-1 and TRBJ2-4; D is uncertain. CDR1 and CDR2 (germline): SGHRS, YFSETQ. This CDR3 has 15 residues. The V end lost 9 bases, the J end lost 4 bases, and 20 bases lay between the germline ends. The CDR3 nucleotides read TGCGCCACCCCAGGCTCCCATTTACAGAAAAACATTCAGTACTTC. Translated, it gives CATPGSHLQKNIQYF.

This clone came up once. The same CDR3 also results from other DNA sequences found in this sample. The chain has TRBV4-3 and TRBJ2-1, with D possibly TRBD1 on 6 matching bases. Germline CDR1 reads LGHNA; CDR2 reads YSLEER. V was clipped by 0 bases and J by 2 bases, with 11 bases between them. The length of the CDR3 is 16 residues. CDR3 amino acids: CASSQDLQGPYNEQFF. CDR3 nucleotides: TGCGCCAGCAGCCAAGATCTACAGGGCCCCTACAATGAGCAGTTCTTC.

This chain uses TRBV7-6 with TRBJ1-2; 11 bases align to TRBD1. CDR1 is SGHVS, CDR2 FNYEAQ, per germline. The CDR3 consists of 15 residues. V lost 0 bases and J lost 6; bases outside the gene matches: 3. The CDR3, as DNA: TGTGCCAGCAGCTTAGCTGGGGACAGGGGGGATGGCTACACCTTC. This codes for CASSLAGDRGDGYTF.

J is TRBJ1-2 and V is TRBV27; 8 bases fit TRBD1. The CDR3 totals 15 residues. Germline CDR1 reads MNHEY; CDR2 reads SMNVEV (reference sequence). With V trimmed by 0 bases and J by 2 bases, 2 bases remained unmatched. The CDR3 is CASSLSQGANYGYTF. The CDR3 DNA reads TGTGCCAGCAGTTTATCGCAGGGGGCGAACTATGGCTACACCTTC.

The V call is TRBV27, the J call TRBJ1-5; D is uncertain. Germline values: CDR1 MNHEY, CDR2 SMNVEV (reference sequence). The CDR3 has 14 amino acids. Trimming took 5 bases from V and 6 from J, leaving 14 bases between them. CDR3 DNA: TGTGCCAGCAGTCCCTCCGGGCGAATTCAGCCCCAGCATTTT. This gives the protein CASSPSGRIQPQHF.

The V call is TRBV28, the J call TRBJ1-5, with 7 bases matching TRBD1. The germline gives CDR1 MDHEN, CDR2 SYDVKM. The CDR3 is 12 residues long. V shed 10 bases and J 5 bases; nucleotides not matched to a gene: 5. The CDR3, as DNA: TGTGCCACCAGGGACAGCTATCAGCCCCAGCATTTT. Amino acids: CATRDSYQPQHF.

This chain uses TRBV7-2 with TRBJ2-1; the match to TRBD1 covers 10 bases. Germline loops: CDR1 SGHTA, CDR2 FQGNSA. The CDR3 is 16 residues long. J lost 6 bases, V lost 0 bases, and 5 bases had no gene match. The CDR3 spells CASSLAGTGASNEQFF. CDR3 nucleotide sequence: TGTGCCAGCAGCTTAGCCGGGACAGGGGCGTCCAATGAGCAGTTCTTC.

The chain uses TRBV28 and TRBJ1-1; D is perhaps TRBD1 (5 bases). V was trimmed by 7 bases and J by 1 base, leaving 13 bases between them. Germline V gene sequence: CDR1 MDHEN, CDR2 SYDVKM. The CDR3 spans 14 residues. For the CDR3, the DNA is TGTGCCAGCAATTTTGGGGGTAAGAACACTGAAGCTTTCTTT. This translates into CASNFGGKNTEAFF.

The rearrangement links TRBV5-1 to TRBJ2-2; 7 bases map to TRBD2. Germline assignment: CDR1 SGHRS and CDR2 YFSETQ. V was pared by 2 bases and J by 6 bases, with 7 bases of the junction left unmatched. The CDR3 is made up of 15 amino acids. The CDR3 loop is CASSLPGTNAGELFF. DNA of the CDR3: TGCGCCAGCAGCTTACCCGGGACTAACGCCGGGGAGCTGTTTTTT.

The chain combines TRBV29-1 with TRBJ1-1; maybe TRBD1 (5 bases). Trimming took 6 bases from V and 3 from J, leaving 11 bases between them. In germline, CDR1 is SQVTM, CDR2 ANQGSEA. The CDR3 consists of 12 residues. The CDR3 sequence is CSVSGTYTEAFF. The CDR3 DNA sequence: TGCAGCGTGTCCGGGACTTACACTGAAGCTTTCTTT.

The chain has TRBV7-8 and TRBJ2-2; 13 nucleotides line up with TRBD2. V gave up 5 bases and J gave up 5 bases; unmatched junction bases: 8. The germline CDR1 and CDR2 sequences are SGHVS and FQNEAQ. CDR3 size: 17 residues. Here the CDR3 DNA reads TGTGCCAGCAGCCTTCCGACTAGCGGGAGGTCTACCGGGGAGCTGTTTTTT. Residues: CASSLPTSGRSTGELFF.

The chain links TRBV18 to TRBJ2-2, with TRBD1 matching 8 bases. This CDR3 region has 15 residues. The junction had 5 bases not matched to a gene; V was cut back by 2 bases and J by 6 bases. Germline V gives CDR1 KGHSH, CDR2 LQKENI. The CDR3 spells CASSPSQGASGELFF. The CDR3 coding sequence is TGTGCCAGCTCACCAAGCCAGGGGGCCTCCGGGGAGCTGTTTTTT.